This entry features one TCR beta chain sequence. In the original analysis: Using reference gene primer amplification, nucleated cell counts were estimated. The protocol was immunoSEQ multiplex PCR, while the TCRdb copy is restricted to in-frame clones and leaves out a portion. That table furnishes V, J and clone size, whereas the DNA furnished D and trimming. The sample carries over 150,000 clones, approximately 80% recorded once. The record originates from a study of blood T cell repertoires in COVID-19. Across the study: Sites across the United States, Italy and Spain contributed samples from acute and convalescent COVID-19. Nucleic acid was either cDNA or gDNA, and it came from T cells, B-cell-depleted T cells, or PBMCs.

The CDR3 consists of 16 residues. CDR1 and CDR2 from the germline V gene are SEHNR and FQNEAQ (reference sequence). Trimming stripped 5 bases from V and 4 bases from J, with 20 bases between. The origin of this receptor is a human donor with acute or convalescent COVID-19. The donor label of this sample is uncertain. V and J are TRBV7-9 and TRBJ1-1, with D perhaps TRBD1 (6 bases). The sample taken for sequencing was peripheral blood. The CDR3 DNA follows: TGTGCCAGCAGCCCCCGGGGGGGGCAGGGGATCACTGAAGCTTTCTTT. It is translated as CASSPRGGQGITEAFF.